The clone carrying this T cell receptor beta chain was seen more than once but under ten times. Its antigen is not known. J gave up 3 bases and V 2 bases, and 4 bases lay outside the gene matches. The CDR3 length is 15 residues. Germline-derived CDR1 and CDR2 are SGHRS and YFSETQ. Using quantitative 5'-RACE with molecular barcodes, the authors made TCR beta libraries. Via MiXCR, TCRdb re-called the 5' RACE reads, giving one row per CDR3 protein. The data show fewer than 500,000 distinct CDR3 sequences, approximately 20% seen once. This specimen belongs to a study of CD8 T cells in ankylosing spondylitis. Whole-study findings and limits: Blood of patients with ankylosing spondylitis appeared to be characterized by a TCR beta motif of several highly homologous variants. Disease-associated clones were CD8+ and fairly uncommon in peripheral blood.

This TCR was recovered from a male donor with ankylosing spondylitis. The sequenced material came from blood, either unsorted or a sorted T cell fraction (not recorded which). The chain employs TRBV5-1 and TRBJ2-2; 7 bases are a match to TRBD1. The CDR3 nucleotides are TGCGCCAGCAGCTTCCGGCAGGGGGACACCGGGGAGCTGTTTTTT. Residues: CASSFRQGDTGELFF.